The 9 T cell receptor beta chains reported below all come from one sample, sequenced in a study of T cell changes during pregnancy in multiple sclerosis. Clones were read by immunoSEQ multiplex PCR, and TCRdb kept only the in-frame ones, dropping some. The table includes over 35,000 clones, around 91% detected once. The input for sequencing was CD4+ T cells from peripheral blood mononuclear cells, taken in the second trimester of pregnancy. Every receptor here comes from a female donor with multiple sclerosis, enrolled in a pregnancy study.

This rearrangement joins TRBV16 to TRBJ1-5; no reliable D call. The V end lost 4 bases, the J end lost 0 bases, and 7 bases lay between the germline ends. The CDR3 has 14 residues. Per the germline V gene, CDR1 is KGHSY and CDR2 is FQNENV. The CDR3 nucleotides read TGTGCCAGCAGCCCCCAGTTTAGCAATCAGCCCCAGCATTTT. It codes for CASSPQFSNQPQHF.

DNA of the CDR3: TGTGCCAGCGGTGGATGGGACTTCCAAGAGACCCAGTACTTC. It specifies CASGGWDFQETQYF. The chain is built from TRBV6-1 and TRBJ2-5, with D perhaps TRBD2 (6 bases). The CDR3 covers 14 residues. CDR1 is MNHNS, CDR2 SASEGT, per germline. Trimming removed 8 bases from V and 1 base from J, with 14 bases in between.

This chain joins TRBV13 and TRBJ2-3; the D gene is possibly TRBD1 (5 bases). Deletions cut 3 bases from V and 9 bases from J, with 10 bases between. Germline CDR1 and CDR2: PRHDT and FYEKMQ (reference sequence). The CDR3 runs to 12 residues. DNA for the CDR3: TGTGCCAGCAGCTTTCAGGGCAAAACGCAGTATTTT. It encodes CASSFQGKTQYF.

CDR3: CASSSLAGVNQGTGELFF. In DNA form, the CDR3 reads TGTGCCAGCAGCTCACTAGCGGGAGTGAATCAGGGCACCGGGGAGCTGTTTTTT. The J gene is TRBJ2-2, the V gene TRBV7-6; 11 nucleotides line up with TRBD2. The CDR3 totals 18 residues. Per germline, CDR1 SGHVS and CDR2 FNYEAQ. V dropped 4 bases and J dropped 4; count of bases not matched to a gene: 11.

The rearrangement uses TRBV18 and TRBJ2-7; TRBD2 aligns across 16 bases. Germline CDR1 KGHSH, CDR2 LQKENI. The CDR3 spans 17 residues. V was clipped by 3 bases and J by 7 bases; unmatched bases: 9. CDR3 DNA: TGTGCCAGCTCACCGCCCGGGACTAGCGGGAGGGACAGGGAGCAGTACTTC. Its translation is CASSPPGTSGRDREQYF.

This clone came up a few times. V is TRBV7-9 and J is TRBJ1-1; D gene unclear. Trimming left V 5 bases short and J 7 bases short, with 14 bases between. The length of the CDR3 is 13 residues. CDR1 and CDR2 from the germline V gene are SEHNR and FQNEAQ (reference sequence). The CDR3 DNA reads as TGTGCCAGCAGCGTAGGCGAGTTTGGTGAAGCTTTCTTT. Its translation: CASSVGEFGEAFF.

This chain's CDR3 is CASSDSTSSSYEQYF. The CDR3, as DNA: TGTGCCAGCAGCGATTCCACTAGCAGCTCCTACGAGCAGTACTTC. V and J are TRBV6-6 and TRBJ2-7; a possible D gene is TRBD2 (6 bases). The V and J ends lost 6 bases and 0 bases respectively, with 15 bases between them. In germline, CDR1 is MNHNY, CDR2 SVGAGI (reference sequence). This CDR3 contains 15 residues.

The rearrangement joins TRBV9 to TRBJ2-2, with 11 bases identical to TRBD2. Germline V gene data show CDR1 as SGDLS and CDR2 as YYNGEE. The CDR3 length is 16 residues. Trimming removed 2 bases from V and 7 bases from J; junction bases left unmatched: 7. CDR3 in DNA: TGTGCCAGCAGCGTCATGACTAGCGGGAAGTTCGGGGAGCTGTTTTTT. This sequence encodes CASSVMTSGKFGELFF.

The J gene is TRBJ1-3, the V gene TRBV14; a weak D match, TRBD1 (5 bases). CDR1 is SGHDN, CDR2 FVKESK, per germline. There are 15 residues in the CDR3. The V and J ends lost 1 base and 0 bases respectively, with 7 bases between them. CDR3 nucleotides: TGTGCCAGCAGCCAAGGACAGTACTCTGGAAACACCATATATTTT. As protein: CASSQGQYSGNTIYF.